This is a list of T cell receptor beta chains from one sample in a study of regulatory T cells in long-lasting Graves disease. TCRdb processed the multiplex PCR reads anew with MiXCR; each CDR3 protein has one entry. The sample yields fewer than 650,000 distinct CDR3 sequences, roughly 16% seen once. These data were also filed under a second study, of T cells in Graves' hyperthyroidism and ophthalmopathy.

The sequenced sample was peripheral blood mononuclear cells (PBMCs), obtained at new diagnosis, from a patient treated with antithyroid drugs. These receptors originate from a man aged 18 to 29 with Graves disease. The CDR3 runs from the conserved cysteine through the conserved F or W. The D gene is left open where the match is weak. Some rows mark clone size as missing; the rest say once, few, many or name a class of expanded clone.

J gene | D gene | V gene | clone size | CDR3 DNA | CDR3 protein
TRBJ1-1 | NA | TRBV7-9 | NA | TGTGCCAGCAGCTTAGCCCTCTACGAGGGAGCTTTCTTT | CASSLALYEGAFF
TRBJ2-1 | NA | TRBV20-1 | NA | TGCAGTGCTAGAGCGGGAAATCCTACAATGAAGCAGTTCTTC | CSARAGNPTMKQFF
TRBJ1-6 | NA | TRBV18 | many | TGTGCCAGCTCACCTAGGACGGGGACACCCCTCCACTTT | CASSPRTGTPLHF
TRBJ1-2 | NA | TRBV9 | NA | TGTGCCAGCAGCACCCTGACAGATCTTGGTGGCTACACCTTC | CASSTLTDLGGYTF
TRBJ2-7 | TRBD2 | TRBV29-1 | many | TGCAGCGTGTCTAGCGGGAGATTCTACGAGCAGTACTTC | CSVSSGRFYEQYF
TRBJ2-1 | NA | TRBV18 | few | TGTGCCAGCTCGCCGCCAATGACTGTGTACAATGAGCAGTTCTTC | CASSPPMTVYNEQFF
TRBJ1-5 | NA | TRBV6-2/TRBV6-3 | NA | TGTGCCAGCAGTTACTCGGGGAGGGGAGGCAATCAGCCCCAGCATTTT | CASSYSGRGGNQPQHF
TRBJ2-5 | TRBD1 | TRBV19 | NA | TGTGCCAGTAGTACTCAGACAGGGGGCGAAGAGACCCAGTACTTC | CASSTQTGGEETQYF
TRBJ1-1 | NA | TRBV30 | many | TGTGCCTGGAGTGTATCGAGGAACTCTGAAGCTTTCTTT | CAWSVSRNSEAFF
TRBJ2-1 | TRBD2 | TRBV15 | many | TGTGCCACCAGCAGAGAGCTAGCGGGAACGAGTTCCTACAATGAGCAGTTCTTC | CATSRELAGTSSYNEQFF
TRBJ2-1 | TRBD2 | TRBV11-2 | NA | TGTGCCAGCAGCTTAGATTGGGCTAGCGGGTCGAGCTCCTACAATGAGCAGTTCTTC | CASSLDWASGSSSYNEQFF
TRBJ2-1 | NA | TRBV7-2 | NA | TGTGCCAGCAGCTCTTACCGACTTGGCTCCTACAATGAGCAGTTCTTC | CASSSYRLGSYNEQFF
TRBJ1-5 | NA | TRBV20-1 | many | TGCAGTGCTCTCCAGGGTGGCACTCAGCCCCAGCATTTT | CSALQGGTQPQHF
TRBJ2-1 | NA | TRBV6-5 | many | TGTGCCAGCAGTTATAGCGAGCGGGAGCAGTTCTTC | CASSYSEREQFF
TRBJ2-7 | NA | TRBV11-1 | many | TGTGCCAGCAGCTTAAGACAGGCCAGTCCATACTACGAGCAGTACTTC | CASSLRQASPYYEQYF
TRBJ2-7 | NA | TRBV30 | few | TGTGCCTGGAGTGTAGGAGGGGCCGCCTACGAGCAGTACTTC | CAWSVGGAAYEQYF
TRBJ2-1 | NA | TRBV6-1 | few | TGTGCCAGCAGCTCCGGGACTCTTAACTCCTACAATGAGCAGTTCTTC | CASSSGTLNSYNEQFF
TRBJ2-1 | TRBD2 | TRBV20-1 | many | TGCAGTGCACTAGGGACTAGCGGGAAACGCAATGAGCAGTTCTTC | CSALGTSGKRNEQFF
TRBJ2-1 | TRBD2 | TRBV20-1 | many | TGCAAACTAGCGGGAGTCTGTGGCAATGAGCAGTTCTTC | CKLAGVCGNEQFF
TRBJ1-1 | NA | TRBV20-1 | NA | TGCAGTGCTAGAGGGGCCGGACGGGAGACGACTGAAGCTTTCTTT | CSARGAGRETTEAFF
TRBJ2-7 | TRBD2 | TRBV6-2/TRBV6-3 | few | TGTGCCAGCAGAAATCTTCGGGGACTAGCCCGCGACGAGCAGTACTTC | CASRNLRGLARDEQYF
TRBJ1-4 | TRBD1 | TRBV20-1 | NA | TGCAGTGCTAGGACTCAGGGGGAATCGCCTAATGAAAAACTGTTTTTT | CSARTQGESPNEKLFF
TRBJ2-7 | NA | TRBV20-1 | many | TGCAGTGCTGCCCGGACAGCAACATCCCACGAGCAGTACTTC | CSAARTATSHEQYF
TRBJ2-2 | TRBD2 | TRBV6-1 | few | TGTGCCATCCCGAGAAGACTAGCGGGAGTGCTCACCGGGGAGCTGTTTTTT | CAIPRRLAGVLTGELFF
TRBJ1-6 | TRBD1 | TRBV27 | NA | TGTGCCAGCGGGATAAGACAGGGAAGCTCCTATAATTCACCCCTCCACTTT | CASGIRQGSSYNSPLHF
TRBJ2-2 | NA | TRBV5-1 | few | TGCGCCAGCAGCTTGGACCCTTCGTCCGGGGAGCTGTTTTTT | CASSLDPSSGELFF
TRBJ2-7 | NA | TRBV12-5 | many | TGTGCTAGTGGTTTCTCATGGTCCCAGACTACCTACGAGCAGTACTTC | CASGFSWSQTTYEQYF
TRBJ2-3 | NA | TRBV11-3 | NA | TGTGCCAGCAGCTTAGGGGCGACCAGGACAGATACGCAGTATTTT | CASSLGATRTDTQYF
TRBJ1-1 | NA | TRBV6-2/TRBV6-3 | few | TGTGCCAGCAGTTACTCAGGCCCAGGGATGAACACTGAAGCTTTCTTT | CASSYSGPGMNTEAFF
TRBJ1-1 | NA | TRBV12-3/TRBV12-4 | many | TGTGCCAGCAGTACCAGCTCGGGGCAGGGCTCTGAAGCTTTCTTT | CASSTSSGQGSEAFF
TRBJ1-4 | NA | TRBV7-2 | many | TGTGCCAGCAGCTTTGGGGGTAACGATGAAAAACTGTTTTTT | CASSFGGNDEKLFF
TRBJ2-5 | NA | TRBV3-1 | many | TGTGCCAGCAGCCAGACCCCGGGACGGCGCGGGGAGACCCAGTACTTC | CASSQTPGRRGETQYF
TRBJ2-7 | NA | TRBV4-1 | few | TGCGCCAGCAGCCAAACTAGCTGGAATTACGAGCAGTACTTC | CASSQTSWNYEQYF
TRBJ2-5 | TRBD2 | TRBV7-9 | many | TGTGCCAGCAGTCGACTAGCGGTTCAAGAGACCCAGTACTTC | CASSRLAVQETQYF
TRBJ2-3 | NA | TRBV6-2/TRBV6-3 | NA | TGTGCCAGCAGTTACTCGATCAGCGGAAGAGGTAGCACAGATACGCAGTATTTT | CASSYSISGRGSTDTQYF
TRBJ2-1 | NA | TRBV28 | many | TGTGCCAGCAGGGAGGGGTTGGGCTCCTACAATGAGCAGTTCTTC | CASREGLGSYNEQFF
TRBJ2-7 | TRBD2 | TRBV20-1 | many | TGCAGTGCTAGAGATGGGAGCGGGATCGGTTACGAGCAGTACTTC | CSARDGSGIGYEQYF
TRBJ2-7 | NA | TRBV4-1 | NA | TGCGCCAGCAGCCAAGGGCTGGGCTACGAGTACTTC | CASSQGLGYEYF
TRBJ1-5 | TRBD1 | TRBV19 | NA | TGTGCCAGTAGCAGGCGGGGACAGGGAAGCAATCAGCCCCAGCATTTT | CASSRRGQGSNQPQHF
TRBJ2-7 | TRBD2 | TRBV30 | many | TGTGCCTGGAGTGTAGGTAGCGGGAACTTGTACGAGCAGTACTTC | CAWSVGSGNLYEQYF
TRBJ2-2 | TRBD2 | TRBV20-1 | NA | TGCAGTGCTAGAGATCCAATACTAGCGGGAGTCGGGGAGCTGTTTTTT | CSARDPILAGVGELFF
TRBJ1-5 | NA | TRBV10-3 | NA | TGTGCCACCCGGGACACGGGTCAGAGCAATCAGCCCCAGCATTTT | CATRDTGQSNQPQHF
TRBJ2-5 | NA | TRBV29-1 | few | TGCAGCGTTGAAGAGAAGGGGGAGACCCAGTACTTC | CSVEEKGETQYF
TRBJ2-1 | NA | TRBV7-8 | many | TGTGCCAGCAGCCCTCTTGGGGGAGCTGGTGGTGAGCAGTTCTTC | CASSPLGGAGGEQFF
TRBJ1-2 | NA | TRBV7-9 | NA | TGTGCCAGCAGCTTACAGATTAACTATGGCTACACCTTC | CASSLQINYGYTF
TRBJ2-7 | NA | TRBV5-6 | NA | TGTGCCAGCCGCACTGGTTTGAGTGAGGAGCAGTACTTC | CASRTGLSEEQYF
TRBJ2-1 | NA | TRBV7-3 | NA | TGTGCCAGCAGCCCCCTGACAGGCCCCCATGAGCAGTTCTTC | CASSPLTGPHEQFF
TRBJ1-4 | NA | TRBV7-8 | many | TGTGCCAGCAGACGGAACCAAGGGGAAAAACTGTTTTTT | CASRRNQGEKLFF
TRBJ2-1 | NA | TRBV30 | few | TGTGCCTGGAGTCTGACTAGTACCAGGGAGCAGTTCTTC | CAWSLTSTREQFF
TRBJ2-3 | TRBD2 | TRBV12-3/TRBV12-4 | NA | TGTGCCAGCAGTTATGATTCTAGCGGTAGCACAGATACGCAGTATTTT | CASSYDSSGSTDTQYF
TRBJ2-7 | NA | TRBV3-1 | few | TGTGCCAGCAGCCAAGTGGGGGTCACCTACGAGCAGTACTTC | CASSQVGVTYEQYF
TRBJ2-1 | NA | TRBV5-1 | many | TGCGCCAGCAGCTACCCCGGGGACAACAATGAGCAGTTCTTC | CASSYPGDNNEQFF
TRBJ2-7 | NA | TRBV29-1 | many | TGCAGCGTGGGAGAGGGGCTTGTCGAGCAGTACTTC | CSVGEGLVEQYF
TRBJ2-7 | NA | TRBV6-1 | NA | TGTGCCAGCAGCTGGCGGAGCTCCTACGAGCAGTACTTC | CASSWRSSYEQYF
TRBJ1-1 | NA | TRBV12-3/TRBV12-4 | many | TGTGCCAGCACCCCAGTCCGGCAGACTGAAGCTTTCTTT | CASTPVRQTEAFF
TRBJ2-7 | NA | TRBV6-1 | NA | TGTGCCAGCACTAAGCGGGCCCCCTACGAGCAGTACTTC | CASTKRAPYEQYF
TRBJ2-1 | TRBD2 | TRBV30 | NA | TGTGCCTGGAAAGGTAGCGGGAGGAATGAGCAGTTCTTC | CAWKGSGRNEQFF
TRBJ2-7 | NA | TRBV20-1 | few | TGCAGTGCTAGAGAGGTGAAGCGCCTCTCCTACGAGCAGTACTTC | CSAREVKRLSYEQYF
TRBJ2-7 | NA | TRBV5-1 | many | TGCGCCAGCAGCGGCAGCTTCTACGAGCAGTACTTC | CASSGSFYEQYF
TRBJ2-5 | NA | TRBV4-2 | few | TGTGCCAGCAGCCAAGAACGCGTGGCGTCCCAAGAGACCCAGTACTTC | CASSQERVASQETQYF